A selection of T cell receptor beta chains follows, all from one sample in a study of cytomegalovirus exposure and HLA in healthy donors. Repertoires were generated with immunoSEQ multiplex PCR, while TCRdb's copy carries only in-frame clones and drops some. The sample includes tens of thousands of clones, roughly 80% of them seen just once. The sequenced sample was PBMCs. These receptors all stem from a male donor in good health and CMV-seronegative. Both conserved end residues are part of each CDR3. The D gene is left open where the match is weak. The size of a clone is reported for some rows only, either as once, few or many, or as a class for expanded clones.

d_call j_call v_call clone_size cdr3_aa cdr3_nt
TRBD1 TRBJ2-5 TRBV4-3 NA CASSQQQGAIQETQYF TGCGCCAGCAGCCAACAACAGGGGGCGATCCAAGAGACCCAGTACTTC
TRBD1 TRBJ2-5 TRBV7-8 NA CASSLGPRQGKAQETQYF TGTGCCAGCAGCTTAGGCCCCCGACAGGGGAAGGCCCAAGAGACCCAGTACTTC
TRBD1 TRBJ2-3 TRBV10-1 NA CASSPGQPTDTQYF TGCGCCAGCAGCCCGGGACAGCCGACAGATACGCAGTATTTT
NA TRBJ1-6 TRBV27 NA CATQMANSPLHF TGTGCCACCCAAATGGCCAATTCACCCCTCCACTTT
NA TRBJ1-2 TRBV12-5 NA CASGLGQNYGYTF TGTGCTAGTGGTTTGGGGCAAAACTATGGCTACACCTTC
NA TRBJ1-2 TRBV27 once CASSRGRGNYGYTF TGTGCCAGCAGTCGAGGGAGGGGCAACTATGGCTACACCTTC
NA TRBJ2-5 TRBV27 once CASSLDPRGETQYF TGTGCCAGCAGTCTTGACCCGAGAGGGGAGACCCAGTACTTC
NA TRBJ2-3 TRBV7-2 NA CASSLVVTDTQYF TGTGCCAGCAGCTTAGTAGTCACAGATACGCAGTATTTT
TRBD1 TRBJ2-7 TRBV5-4 medium-sized CASSFLDRALGEQYF TGTGCCAGCAGCTTCTTAGACAGGGCCTTAGGAGAGCAGTACTTC
NA TRBJ1-1 TRBV4-1 NA CASSQGLLRIILNTEAFF TGCGCCAGCAGCCAAGGACTCTTAAGGATAATATTAAACACTGAAGCTTTCTTT
NA TRBJ2-5 TRBV6-1 few CASSGVGRPSETQYF TGTGCCAGCAGCGGCGTAGGGAGGCCGTCAGAGACCCAGTACTTC
NA TRBJ1-5 TRBV18 NA CASSPISQGKDQPQHF TGTGCCAGCTCACCGATTAGTCAGGGAAAGGATCAGCCCCAGCATTTT
TRBD2 TRBJ2-1 TRBV11-3 NA CASSLEIAGHNEQFF TGTGCCAGCAGCTTAGAGATAGCGGGACACAATGAGCAGTTCTTC
NA TRBJ1-1 TRBV9 NA CASSVVTDTEAFF TGTGCCAGCAGCGTGGTGACAGACACTGAAGCTTTCTTT
NA TRBJ1-3 TRBV6-1 NA CASSDQLGGNTIYF TGTGCCAGCAGTGACCAGCTAGGAGGAAACACCATATATTTT
TRBD2 TRBJ2-1 TRBV28 NA CASIAMGRELYNEQFF TGTGCCAGCATCGCGATGGGGCGGGAGCTCTACAATGAGCAGTTCTTC
NA TRBJ1-2 TRBV28 NA CASSLAGVGYGYTF TGTGCCAGCAGTTTAGCGGGGGTCGGGTATGGCTACACCTTC
NA TRBJ1-1 TRBV27 NA CASSWTKVAEAFF TGTGCCAGCTCCTGGACTAAGGTCGCTGAAGCTTTCTTT
TRBD1 TRBJ1-1 TRBV7-9 NA CASSSQLTGSNTEAFF TGTGCCAGCAGCTCACAGCTGACAGGGTCGAACACTGAAGCTTTCTTT
TRBD1 TRBJ2-1 TRBV27 NA CASSLGTGGGNEQFF TGTGCCAGCAGTCTCGGGACAGGGGGTGGCAATGAGCAGTTCTTC
TRBD1 TRBJ1-3 TRBV5-1 NA CASSVGTAGNTIYF TGCGCCAGCAGCGTCGGGACAGCTGGAAACACCATATATTTT
NA TRBJ1-4 TRBV25-1 NA CASSFSSGGLSGQLFF TGTGCCAGCAGTTTCTCCTCGGGGGGGTTGTCAGGGCAACTGTTTTTT
TRBD1 TRBJ1-1 TRBV29-1 few CSVEKGQGTEAFF TGCAGCGTTGAAAAGGGACAGGGGACTGAAGCTTTCTTT
NA TRBJ1-4 TRBV7-6 NA CASSLMEGVNEKLFF TGTGCCAGCAGCCTTATGGAGGGCGTAAATGAAAAACTGTTTTTT
NA TRBJ1-2 TRBV29-1 NA CSADRGYTF TGCAGCGCAGACAGGGGCTACACCTTC
TRBD1 TRBJ2-1 TRBV10-2 NA CASRKDRGLPTPQFF TGCGCCAGCAGGAAAGACAGGGGGCTCCCGACGCCGCAGTTCTTC
TRBD1 TRBJ2-1 TRBV6-5 once CASSNNYRGDNEQFF TGTGCCAGCAGTAACAACTACAGGGGGGACAATGAGCAGTTCTTC
NA TRBJ2-7 TRBV7-2 NA CASSLGSGTPSYEQYF TGTGCCAGCAGCTTAGGTTCCGGGACTCCCTCCTACGAGCAGTACTTC
NA TRBJ2-1 TRBV5-1 NA CASSLNNEQFF TGCGCCAGCAGCCTAAACAATGAGCAGTTCTTC
NA TRBJ1-2 TRBV5-1 once CASSLNREGGYTF TGCGCCAGCAGCTTGAACAGGGAGGGTGGCTACACCTTC
NA TRBJ1-1 TRBV7-9 few CASSNRNTGNTEAFF TGTGCCAGCAGCAATAGGAATACAGGGAACACTGAAGCTTTCTTT
TRBD1 TRBJ2-2 TRBV12-5 NA CASGMTGGRGELFF TGTGCTAGTGGTATGACAGGGGGCAGAGGGGAGCTGTTTTTT
TRBD1 TRBJ1-1 TRBV11-2 NA CASSSPGGWSTEAFF TGTGCCAGCAGCTCACCAGGGGGTTGGAGCACTGAAGCTTTCTTT
NA TRBJ1-1 TRBV5-1 NA CASSLMAAKMNTEAFF TGCGCCAGCAGCTTGATGGCGGCTAAAATGAACACTGAAGCTTTCTTT
NA TRBJ1-1 TRBV19 NA CASITSGWTAEAFF TGTGCCAGTATCACATCAGGGTGGACGGCCGAAGCTTTCTTT
TRBD1 TRBJ2-3 TRBV5-1 NA CASSPGTAPSTDTQYF TGCGCCAGCAGCCCGGGGACAGCCCCTAGCACAGATACGCAGTATTTT
NA TRBJ1-2 TRBV5-1 NA CASSSGNGYTF TGCGCCAGCAGCTCGGGAAATGGCTACACCTTC
NA TRBJ1-2 TRBV28 NA CASSPNRDDGYTF TGTGCCAGCAGTCCTAACAGGGACGATGGCTACACCTTC
TRBD1 TRBJ1-1 TRBV28 once CASSLRRGDRVTEAFF TGTGCCAGCAGTTTAAGGAGGGGAGACAGGGTCACTGAAGCTTTCTTT
NA TRBJ1-1 TRBV5-8 NA CASSYGGVMNTEAFF TGTGCCAGCAGCTATGGGGGGGTCATGAACACTGAAGCTTTCTTT
NA TRBJ2-3 TRBV28 NA CASSLYRDTYTDTQYF TGTGCCAGCAGTCTCTACCGGGACACATACACAGATACGCAGTATTTT
NA TRBJ2-7 TRBV20-1 once CSARDSYEQYF TGCAGTGCTCGAGACTCCTACGAGCAGTACTTC
NA TRBJ1-5 TRBV10-2 NA CASLPVNSNQPQHF TGCGCCAGCCTCCCGGTCAATAGCAATCAGCCCCAGCATTTT
NA TRBJ1-4 TRBV9 NA CASSVVGRPNEKLFF TGTGCCAGCAGCGTAGTGGGGCGGCCAAATGAAAAACTGTTTTTT
NA TRBJ2-3 TRBV9 NA CASSVSNTQYF TGTGCCAGCAGCGTATCCAATACGCAGTATTTT
NA TRBJ1-2 TRBV4-2 NA CASSQDPGGANRGYTF TGTGCCAGCAGCCAAGACCCCGGGGGGGCGAACCGTGGCTACACCTTC
TRBD1 TRBJ1-1 TRBV10-3 NA CAIRQGEAEAFF TGTGCCATCCGACAGGGTGAGGCTGAAGCTTTCTTT
TRBD1 TRBJ1-4 TRBV6-5 NA CASSPGQGIAEKLFF TGTGCCAGCAGTCCTGGACAGGGTATAGCAGAAAAACTGTTTTTT
TRBD1 TRBJ1-6 TRBV19 NA CASRRGQGNSPLHF TGTGCCAGTAGGAGGGGACAGGGCAATTCACCCCTCCACTTT
TRBD2 TRBJ2-2 TRBV15 NA CATSRGSGGTGELFF TGTGCCACCAGCAGAGGATCGGGAGGGACCGGGGAGCTGTTTTTT
TRBD1 TRBJ2-1 TRBV5-6 NA CASSLLDRGDNEQFF TGTGCCAGCAGCTTGTTGGACAGGGGCGACAATGAGCAGTTCTTC
TRBD1 TRBJ2-7 TRBV19 NA CASSLTGERTYEQYF TGTGCCAGTAGTTTGACAGGGGAAAGAACCTACGAGCAGTACTTC
TRBD1 TRBJ2-2 TRBV7-9 NA CASSRKTGDTGELFF TGTGCCAGCAGCCGAAAGACAGGGGACACCGGGGAGCTGTTTTTT
NA TRBJ1-2 TRBV9 NA CARFTAPGGKRGYTF TGTGCCAGATTCACGGCGCCGGGGGGGAAAAGGGGCTACACCTTC